A single sample is the source of the 7 T cell receptor beta chains below, sequenced in a study of cytotoxic CD8 clonotypes in ibrutinib-treated CLL. Profiled with immunoSEQ multiplex PCR; TCRdb holds only in-frame clones, not every one. The sample has about 140,000 clones, approximately 80% seen once; the top ten hold approximately 27%. Sequencing was performed on PBMCs, taken after 12 months of ibrutinib treatment. These TCRs come from a human donor with chronic lymphocytic leukemia.

For the CDR3, the DNA is TGCAGCGTTGAATCTCGGACAGGGAATTACGAGCAGTACTTC. Protein product: CSVESRTGNYEQYF. This chain links TRBV29-1 with TRBJ2-7, with 8 bases lining up with TRBD1. Germline CDR1 and CDR2: SQVTM and ANQGSEA. The J segment lost 4 bases and the V segment lost 2 bases, leaving 7 bases of the junction unmatched. This CDR3 has 14 amino acids.

The V and J genes are TRBV6-1 and TRBJ2-1; possible D gene TRBD1, 6 bases. Germline-derived CDR1 and CDR2 are MNHNS and SASEGT. This CDR3 contains 15 residues. Trimming cost V 4 bases and J 2 bases, with 12 bases left between them. The CDR3 reads CASSASGDPYNEQFF. CDR3 DNA sequence: TGTGCCAGCAGTGCTTCAGGGGACCCCTACAATGAGCAGTTCTTC.

The chain links TRBV5-1 to TRBJ2-1; possible D gene TRBD2, 7 bases. The germline V gene encodes CDR1 SGHRS and CDR2 YFSETQ. The length of the CDR3 is 16 residues. Trimming took 0 bases from V and 8 from J, leaving 18 bases between them. This CDR3 is CASSLGILAEGDEQFF. CDR3 nucleotides: TGCGCCAGCAGCTTGGGTATCCTAGCGGAGGGGGATGAGCAGTTCTTC. The variable domain in full, with the rest retrieved from reference TRBV5-1 and TRBJ2-1, is KAGVTQTPRYLIKTRGQQVTLSCSPISGHRSVSWYQQTPGQGLQFLFEYFSETQRNKGNFPGRFSGRQFSNSRSEMNVSTLELGDSALYLCASSLGILAEGDEQFFGPGTRLTVL.

The J gene is TRBJ1-5, the V gene TRBV2; no clear D. Trimming shortened V by 4 bases and J by 3 bases, and 13 bases separated the two germline ends. Germline V lookup: CDR1 SNHLY, CDR2 FYNNEI. This CDR3 is 15 amino acids long. The CDR3 here is CASSVQGRPNQPQHF. As DNA, the CDR3 is TGTGCCAGCAGTGTACAAGGGAGGCCCAATCAGCCCCAGCATTTT.

This clone has only a few counts. J is TRBJ2-7 and V is TRBV7-9, with 7 bases matching TRBD1. From germline, CDR1 is SEHNR and CDR2 FQNEAQ (reference sequence). Germline trimming cut 5 bases from V and 4 bases from J; bases unmatched to any gene: 11. This CDR3 region has 15 residues. CDR3 in amino acids: CASSVQGTASYEQYF. The CDR3 DNA reads as TGTGCCAGCAGCGTCCAGGGGACAGCCTCATACGAGCAGTACTTC.

The chain joins TRBV4-1 to TRBJ2-7, with 7 nucleotides matching TRBD2. Germline CDR1 and CDR2: MGHRA and YSYEKL. V dropped 0 bases and J dropped 1; count of bases not matched to a gene: 3. CDR3 size: 15 residues. CDR3 region: CASSQDWGGSYEQYF. CDR3 DNA: TGCGCCAGCAGCCAAGATTGGGGGGGGTCCTACGAGCAGTACTTC.

This clone was counted a single time. The chain couples TRBV5-4 to TRBJ1-1; 9 bases align to TRBD1. Germline-derived CDR1 and CDR2 are SGHNT and YYREEE (reference sequence). This CDR3 spans 16 amino acids. The ends lost 0 bases at V and 4 bases at J; junction bases unmatched: 7. CDR3 in DNA: TGTGCCAGCAGCTTGGACCCGGGACAGGGAGCCACTGAAGCTTTCTTT. This translates into CASSLDPGQGATEAFF.